The TCR beta chain under discussion was sequenced for a study of T cell repertoires in cytomegalovirus infection. Whole-study context: A matching HLA type, together with CMV infection, was signaled by public TCR beta signatures.

Each CDR3 protein gets one entry after TCRdb re-called the reads with MiXCR. The repertoire holds a few hundred thousand distinct CDR3 sequences, 9% to 9.5% seen once, with over 3.5% in the top ten. The CDR3 spans 13 residues. Germline V gene data show CDR1 as SEHNR and CDR2 as FQNEAQ (reference sequence). Trimming shortened V by 0 bases and J by 0 bases, and 3 bases separated the two germline ends. This clonotype occurred many times. The genes are TRBV7-9 and TRBJ2-7, with D unresolved. This clonotype was obtained from a human donor in good health (CMV status not recorded). Some clones in this sample may be carry-over from other donors' samples. Sequenced material: PBMCs. This chain's CDR3 is CASSLAHSYEQYF. CDR3 sequence (DNA): TGTGCCAGCAGCTTAGCCCACTCCTACGAGCAGTACTTC. The entire variable domain, with the rest obtained from reference TRBV7-9 and TRBJ2-7, is as follows: DTGVSQNPRHKITKRGQNVTFRCDPISEHNRLYWYRQTLGQGPEFLTYFQNEAQLEKSRLLSDRFSAERPKGSFSTLEIQRTEQGDSAMYLCASSLAHSYEQYFGPGTRLTVT.